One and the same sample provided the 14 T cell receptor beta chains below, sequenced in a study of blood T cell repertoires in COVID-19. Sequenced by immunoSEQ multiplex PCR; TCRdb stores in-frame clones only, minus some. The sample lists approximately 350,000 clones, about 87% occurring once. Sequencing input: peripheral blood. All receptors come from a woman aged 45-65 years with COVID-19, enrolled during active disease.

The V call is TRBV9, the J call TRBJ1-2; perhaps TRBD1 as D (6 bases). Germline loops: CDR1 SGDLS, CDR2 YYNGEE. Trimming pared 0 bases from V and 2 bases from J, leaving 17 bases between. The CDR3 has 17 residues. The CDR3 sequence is CASSVGLQGKPNYGYTF. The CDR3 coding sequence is TGTGCCAGCAGCGTAGGTCTTCAGGGGAAACCAAACTATGGCTACACCTTC.

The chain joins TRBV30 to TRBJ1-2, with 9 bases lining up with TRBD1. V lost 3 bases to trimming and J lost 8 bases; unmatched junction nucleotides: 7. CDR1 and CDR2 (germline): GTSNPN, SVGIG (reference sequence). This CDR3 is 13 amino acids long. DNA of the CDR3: TGTGCCTGGAGCCTCGGGACAGGGTCGGGCTACACCTTC. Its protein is CAWSLGTGSGYTF.

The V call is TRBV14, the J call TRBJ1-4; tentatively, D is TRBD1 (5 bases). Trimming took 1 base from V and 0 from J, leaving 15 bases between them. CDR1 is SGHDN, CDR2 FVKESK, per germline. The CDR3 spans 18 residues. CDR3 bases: TGTGCCAGCAGCCAAGGGGTCGTCAGGGCTGCAACTAATGAAAAACTGTTTTTT. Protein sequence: CASSQGVVRAATNEKLFF.

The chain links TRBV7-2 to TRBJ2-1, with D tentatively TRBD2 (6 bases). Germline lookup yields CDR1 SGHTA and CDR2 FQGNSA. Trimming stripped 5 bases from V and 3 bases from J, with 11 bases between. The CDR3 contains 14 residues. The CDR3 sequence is CASSPGTYYNEQFF. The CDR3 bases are TGTGCCAGCAGCCCCGGGACTTACTACAATGAGCAGTTCTTC.

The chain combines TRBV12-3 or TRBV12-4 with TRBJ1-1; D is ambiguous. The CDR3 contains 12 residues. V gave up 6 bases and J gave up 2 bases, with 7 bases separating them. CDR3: CASRTRNTEAFF. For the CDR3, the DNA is TGTGCCAGCAGAACAAGAAACACTGAAGCTTTCTTT.

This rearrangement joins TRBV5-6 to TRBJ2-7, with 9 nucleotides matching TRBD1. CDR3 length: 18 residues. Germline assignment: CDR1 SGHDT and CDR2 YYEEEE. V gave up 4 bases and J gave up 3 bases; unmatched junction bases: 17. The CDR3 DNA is TGTGCCAGCAGCCGAAATCCCGGGACAGGGAGATTTAGCTACGAGCAGTACTTC. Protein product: CASSRNPGTGRFSYEQYF. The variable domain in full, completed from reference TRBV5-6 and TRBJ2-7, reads DAGVTQSPTHLIKTRGQQVTLRCSPKSGHDTVSWYQQALGQGPQFIFQYYEEEERQRGNFPDRFSGHQFPNYSSELNVNALLLGDSALYLCASSRNPGTGRFSYEQYFGPGTRLTVT.

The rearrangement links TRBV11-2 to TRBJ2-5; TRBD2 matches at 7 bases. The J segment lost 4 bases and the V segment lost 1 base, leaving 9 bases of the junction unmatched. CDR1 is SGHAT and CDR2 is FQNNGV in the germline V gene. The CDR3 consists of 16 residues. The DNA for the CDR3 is TGTGCCAGCAGCTTAGGGGGGAGGGCCGGGATAGAGACCCAGTACTTC. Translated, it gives CASSLGGRAGIETQYF.

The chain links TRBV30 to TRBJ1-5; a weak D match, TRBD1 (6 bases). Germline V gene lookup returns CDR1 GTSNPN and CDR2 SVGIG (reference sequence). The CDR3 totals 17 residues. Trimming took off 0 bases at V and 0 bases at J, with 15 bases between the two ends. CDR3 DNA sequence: TGTGCCTGGAGTGTATCAGGGGCCTACCATAGCAATCAGCCCCAGCATTTT. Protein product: CAWSVSGAYHSNQPQHF. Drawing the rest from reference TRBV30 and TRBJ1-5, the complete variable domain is SQTIHQWPATLVQPVGSPLSLECTVEGTSNPNLYWYRQAAGRGLQLLFYSVGIGQISSEVPQNLSASRPQDRQFILSSKKLLLSDSGFYLCAWSVSGAYHSNQPQHFGDGTRLSIL.

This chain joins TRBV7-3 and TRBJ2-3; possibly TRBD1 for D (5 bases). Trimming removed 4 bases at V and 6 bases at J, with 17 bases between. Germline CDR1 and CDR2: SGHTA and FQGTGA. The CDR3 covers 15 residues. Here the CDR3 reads CASSSRQGSIDTQYF. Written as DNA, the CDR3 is TGTGCCAGCAGCTCACGGCAGGGCTCAATTGATACGCAGTATTTT.

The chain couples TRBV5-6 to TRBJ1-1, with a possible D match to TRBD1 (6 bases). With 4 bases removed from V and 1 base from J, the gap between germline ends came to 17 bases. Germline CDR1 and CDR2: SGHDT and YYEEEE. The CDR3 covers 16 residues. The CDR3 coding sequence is TGTGCCAGCAGCCCAAGAACCGGGACAAAGAACACTGAAGCTTTCTTT. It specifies CASSPRTGTKNTEAFF. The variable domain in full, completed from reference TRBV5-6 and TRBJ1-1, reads DAGVTQSPTHLIKTRGQQVTLRCSPKSGHDTVSWYQQALGQGPQFIFQYYEEEERQRGNFPDRFSGHQFPNYSSELNVNALLLGDSALYLCASSPRTGTKNTEAFFGQGTRLTVV.

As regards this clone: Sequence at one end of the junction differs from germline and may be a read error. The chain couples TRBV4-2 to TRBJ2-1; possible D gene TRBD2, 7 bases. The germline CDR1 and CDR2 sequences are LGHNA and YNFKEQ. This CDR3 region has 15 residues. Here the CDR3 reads CASSEEAGAGLEQFF. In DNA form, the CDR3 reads TGTGCCAGCAGCGAAGAGGCGGGGGCTGGTTTGGAGCAGTTCTTC.

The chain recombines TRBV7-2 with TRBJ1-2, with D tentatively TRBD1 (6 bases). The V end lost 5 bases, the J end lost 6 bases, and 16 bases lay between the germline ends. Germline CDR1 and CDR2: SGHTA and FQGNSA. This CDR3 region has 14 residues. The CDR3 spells CASSTQAQGDGYTF. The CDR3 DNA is TGTGCCAGCAGCACTCAGGCACAGGGAGATGGCTACACCTTC.

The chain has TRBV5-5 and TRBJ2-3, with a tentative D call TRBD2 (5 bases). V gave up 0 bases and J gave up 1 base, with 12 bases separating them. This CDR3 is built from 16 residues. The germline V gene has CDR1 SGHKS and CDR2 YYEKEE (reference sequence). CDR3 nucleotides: TGTGCCAGCAGCTTGGTGTGGCCCGGGGGCACAGATACGCAGTATTTT. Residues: CASSLVWPGGTDTQYF.

CDR3 amino acids: CASSLGLGTEAFF. The CDR3 DNA follows: TGTGCCAGCAGCTTAGGCCTCGGCACTGAAGCTTTCTTT. The gene calls are TRBV7-2 and TRBJ1-1; D call uncertain. CDR1 is SGHTA, CDR2 FQGNSA, per germline. Trimming shortened V by 1 base and J by 4 bases, and 7 bases separated the two germline ends. The CDR3 sequence is 13 residues long.